The rows below give T cell receptor beta chains drawn from one sample of a study of early T cells in non-severe SARS-CoV-2 infection. TCRdb re-analysed the 5' RACE reads in MiXCR, keeping a single row per CDR3 protein. The sample comprises approximately 26,000 distinct CDR3 sequences, around 4.6% of which are singletons, and over 9.5% rests with the top ten. The sample consisted of whole blood. The receptor source for this set is an adult who was a healthcare worker with PCR-confirmed SARS-CoV-2 infection or an uninfected control (not recorded which). CDR3s include the opening cysteine and the closing phenylalanine or tryptophan. A D gene is named only where the DNA matches it firmly. Clone size is shown for a subset of rows, as once, few, many or a class of expanded clone.

TRBV14	TRBJ2-1	TRBD2	many	TGTGCCAGCAGCGTCCGACTAGCGGGAGCCTACAATGAGCAGTTCTTC	CASSVRLAGAYNEQFF
TRBV20-1	TRBJ1-1	NA	NA	TGCAGTGCTAGAGACCTACGACAGGAAATGAACACTGAAGCTTTCTTT	CSARDLRQEMNTEAFF
TRBV6-2/TRBV6-3	TRBJ1-5	NA	many	TGTGCCAGCGAAGGGGTGATCAATCAGCCCCAGCATTTT	CASEGVINQPQHF
TRBV7-2	TRBJ2-1	TRBD2	many	TGTGCCAGCAGCCCCGGGAGACTAGCGGGAGTTGAGCAGTTCTTC	CASSPGRLAGVEQFF
TRBV5-1	TRBJ2-7	NA	few	TGCGCCAGCAGCTTGGCAGCCCAGGGGGGGTACTACGAGCAGTACTTC	CASSLAAQGGYYEQYF
TRBV24-1	TRBJ2-3	NA	many	TGTGCCACAAGGGACAGCACAGATACGCAGTATTTT	CATRDSTDTQYF
TRBV10-2	TRBJ1-2	NA	few	TGCGCCACCTCCGGGTCTGCCGGCTACACCTTC	CATSGSAGYTF
TRBV2	TRBJ2-1	TRBD2	many	TGTGCCAGCGACGGGACTAGCGGCCCAAGGGTGGAGTTCTTC	CASDGTSGPRVEFF
TRBV20-1	TRBJ1-4	NA	many	TGCAGTGCTCCACAGGGAAATGAAAAACTGTTTTTT	CSAPQGNEKLFF
TRBV18	TRBJ2-4	TRBD2	NA	TGTGCCAGCTCACCGAGGAACCCTAGCGGCAAAAACATTCAGTACTTC	CASSPRNPSGKNIQYF
TRBV19	TRBJ2-2	NA	many	TGTGCCAGTAGTGAAAACACCGGGGAGCTGTTTTTT	CASSENTGELFF
TRBV7-2	TRBJ2-5	TRBD1	many	TGTGCCAGCAGCAACCCGACAGGGCGAGAGACCCAGTACTTC	CASSNPTGRETQYF
TRBV18	TRBJ1-1	NA	few	TGTGCCAGCGTCAAGGAGGTCGGTACTGAAGCTTTCTTT	CASVKEVGTEAFF
TRBV20-1	TRBJ2-5	TRBD1	many	TGCAGTGCTAGAGGCCCACCGGGACAGAAGTACCAAGAGACCCAGTACTTC	CSARGPPGQKYQETQYF
TRBV7-3	TRBJ2-1	NA	few	TGTGCCAGCAGCCCCGAGGGCTCCTACAATGAGCAGTTCTTC	CASSPEGSYNEQFF
TRBV20-1	TRBJ1-1	NA	many	TGCAGTGCGGAAAGGACGGTGAACACTGAAGCTTTCTTT	CSAERTVNTEAFF
TRBV15	TRBJ1-5	NA	many	TGTGCCACCAGCAGAGGCGGGGGCAGCAATCAGCCCCAGCATTTT	CATSRGGGSNQPQHF
TRBV18	TRBJ1-2	NA	many	TGTGCCAGCTCACCGGACAGAAGCTATGGCTACACCTTC	CASSPDRSYGYTF
TRBV3-1	TRBJ1-3	NA	NA	TGTGCCAGCAGCCTTAGGGGCTCCGGGTCCGGAAACACCATATATTTT	CASSLRGSGSGNTIYF
TRBV9	TRBJ2-5	NA	many	TGTGCCAGCAGCGTAGGAGGCGGGGAAGAGACCCAGTACTTC	CASSVGGGEETQYF
TRBV6-5	TRBJ2-3	NA	few	TGTGCCAGCAGTAACGAGGCGGGACGGGGTACGCAGTATTTT	CASSNEAGRGTQYF
TRBV6-6	TRBJ1-2	NA	many	TGTGCCAGCAGTCCCGGGAGGGAGGCCTATGGCTACACCTTC	CASSPGREAYGYTF
TRBV20-1	TRBJ2-3	TRBD2	many	TGCAGTGCGACGAAGACTAGCGGGCGTAGCACAGATACGCAGTATTTT	CSATKTSGRSTDTQYF
TRBV9	TRBJ2-1	TRBD2	many	TGTGCCAGCAGCCGCCAAGGGACTAGCAATGAGCAGTTCTTC	CASSRQGTSNEQFF
TRBV12-3/TRBV12-4	TRBJ2-1	TRBD1	many	TGTGCCAGCAGGACGGACAGGACCCAGAGGTTCTTC	CASRTDRTQRFF
TRBV7-2	TRBJ1-1	NA	medium-sized	TGTGCCAGCAGCTTAGTAACAGGGACCACTGAAGCTTTCTTT	CASSLVTGTTEAFF
TRBV29-1	TRBJ2-7	TRBD2	many	TGCAGCGTTAGCGGGACGTTAATGGACGAGCAGTACTTC	CSVSGTLMDEQYF
TRBV28	TRBJ2-7	TRBD2	many	TGTGCCAGCAGGACGGGAGGGCCCTACGAGCAGTACTTC	CASRTGGPYEQYF
TRBV4-3	TRBJ2-1	TRBD2	many	TGCGCCAGCAGCCAAGATGTGATAGCGGGAGGGGGGTACAATGAGCAGTTCTTC	CASSQDVIAGGGYNEQFF
TRBV20-1	TRBJ2-3	TRBD2	many	TGCAGTGCTAGAGGGTTAGCGGGAGTTAGTTCTACAGATACGCAGTATTTT	CSARGLAGVSSTDTQYF
TRBV5-1	TRBJ2-3	NA	many	TGCGCCAGCAGCTTGGCCGTGGGGTTCACAGATACGCAGTATTTT	CASSLAVGFTDTQYF
TRBV7-2	TRBJ2-7	TRBD1	many	TGTGCCAGCAGCCCCGACAGGGGGCAGGGTGAGCAGTACTTC	CASSPDRGQGEQYF
TRBV7-8	TRBJ1-5	NA	many	TGTGCCAGCAGCTTAGTAGGGTTAAATCAGCCCCAGCATTTT	CASSLVGLNQPQHF
TRBV28	TRBJ2-3	TRBD1	many	TGTGCCAGCAGTACTCAGACAGGGGGCGCAGATACGCAGTATTTT	CASSTQTGGADTQYF
TRBV7-2	TRBJ1-1	NA	few	TGTGCCAGCAGCTTAGAGGTCAGAATGAACACTGAAGCTTTCTTT	CASSLEVRMNTEAFF
TRBV20-1	TRBJ2-1	TRBD2	many	TGCAGTGCGAGCCCCGGGACTAGCTTCAATGAGCAGTTCTTC	CSASPGTSFNEQFF
TRBV19	TRBJ1-5	TRBD1	many	TGTGCCAGTAGTAAATCCCGGGACAGCACCTATCAGCCCCAGCATTTT	CASSKSRDSTYQPQHF
TRBV10-3	TRBJ1-1	TRBD1	NA	TGTGCCATCAGTGACCCTACAGGGGCGCGTGGTGAAGCTTTCTTT	CAISDPTGARGEAFF
TRBV19	TRBJ2-2	NA	many	TGTGCCACCAACAGCAGGAACACCGGGGAGCTGTTTTTT	CATNSRNTGELFF
TRBV21-1	TRBJ2-1	NA	many	TGTGCCAGCGGGGAAAAAAGGGAGTGTGAGCAGTTCTTC	CASGEKRECEQFF
TRBV6-6	TRBJ2-5	TRBD1	many	TGTGCCAGCAGGTGGGGACAGTACTTCCAAGAGACCCAGTACTTC	CASRWGQYFQETQYF
TRBV29-1	TRBJ1-1	TRBD1	many	TGCAGCGGGGACAGGAGATCGAACACTGAAGCTTTCTTT	CSGDRRSNTEAFF
TRBV27	TRBJ2-3	NA	many	TGTGCCAGCAGTCCCCGGGTCCGGAGCACAGATACGCAGTATTTT	CASSPRVRSTDTQYF
TRBV29-1	TRBJ2-1	TRBD2	many	TGCAGTGAAGCTCTAGCGGGAGGGGAGCAGTTCTTC	CSEALAGGEQFF
TRBV9	TRBJ2-1	TRBD2	many	TGTGCCAGCAGCGCCATTTCTAGCGGCCATAGGGGCAATGAGCAGTTCTTC	CASSAISSGHRGNEQFF
TRBV7-9	TRBJ2-1	NA	NA	TGTGCCAGCAGCTTACCCAGCATTGAGCAGTTCTTC	CASSLPSIEQFF
TRBV4-3	TRBJ1-1	NA	medium-sized	TGCGCCAGCAGCCAAGATAGCGGCAGAGAAGCTTTCTTT	CASSQDSGREAFF
TRBV3-1	TRBJ2-5	TRBD2	many	TGTGCCAGCAGCCAAGATGCTAGCGGGAGACAGACCCAGTACTTC	CASSQDASGRQTQYF
TRBV6-1	TRBJ1-5	NA	few	TGTGCCAGTGGGGAGAATCTCAATCAGCCCCAGCATTTT	CASGENLNQPQHF
TRBV11-3	TRBJ2-4	TRBD1	NA	TGTGCCAGCAGCTTAGGGGACAGGAAGCCAAAAAACATTCAGTACTTC	CASSLGDRKPKNIQYF
TRBV11-3	TRBJ1-1	TRBD1	few	TGTGCCAGCAGCCCGGGGACAGGGGGCTTCCGCGGGAACACTGAAGCTTTCTTT	CASSPGTGGFRGNTEAFF
TRBV6-5	TRBJ2-7	NA	many	TGTGCCAGCAGTTACTCGACCCATGGCTACGAGCAGTACTTC	CASSYSTHGYEQYF
TRBV4-3	TRBJ2-1	NA	many	TGCGCCAGCAGCCAAGATCGAGCTAGCGAGATATACAATGAGCAGTTCTTC	CASSQDRASEIYNEQFF
TRBV21-1	TRBJ2-5	NA	medium-sized	TGTGCCAGCAGCTACCTCACTAGGGAAAGTCAAGAGACCCAGTACTTC	CASSYLTRESQETQYF
TRBV15	TRBJ2-5	NA	many	TGTGCCACCAGCAGGACAGGGAGGTTGGAGACCCAGTACTTC	CATSRTGRLETQYF
TRBV4-3	TRBJ1-1	NA	many	TGCGCCAGCAGCCAAGATTCGCAGATGAACACTGAAGCTTTCTTT	CASSQDSQMNTEAFF